Below are 14 T cell receptor beta chains sequenced from a single sample in a study of T cells in Graves' hyperthyroidism and ophthalmopathy (dated by TCRdb to the late 2010s). The library was obtained by multiplex PCR. The instrument given in TCRdb is Illumina HiSeq 2000. The TCR beta CDR3 regions were amplified from the RNA transcripts. A first-round RT-PCR of the TCR CDR3 used the HTBI primer set with the Qiagen OneStep RT-PCR kit. TCRdb trimmed public reads at Q25 via fastp, called clones via MiXCR and kept in-frame beta chains. A single entry per CDR3 protein holds the most common genes and DNA from its merged rows. The sample table contains hundreds of thousands of distinct CDR3 sequences; only one count was recorded for approximately 25% of them. The top ten clones comprise about 11% of the sample. Sequenced: blood. These receptors were taken from a woman aged 25 to 39 with Graves' ophthalmopathy.

A few counts support this clonotype. With a much larger clone just one base away, this may be a read error. DNA for the CDR3: TGTGCCAGCAGCGAGGGACAGGTTAACTATGGCTACACCTTC. This codes for CASSEGQVNYGYTF. The chain joins TRBV9 to TRBJ1-2, with 8 bases that match TRBD1. Unmatched junction bases numbered 2, after V lost 3 bases and J lost 1 base. Germline V CDR1 and CDR2: SGDLS, YYNGEE. CDR3 size: 14 residues.

The chain joins TRBV12-3 or TRBV12-4 to TRBJ2-7, with 7 bases aligning to TRBD2. There are 14 residues in the CDR3. Trimming took 6 bases from V and 3 from J; bases not matched to a gene: 8. The CDR3 bases are TGTGCCAGCAGCCCCCCGGGGGAGGGCTACGAGCAGTACTTC. Protein product: CASSPPGEGYEQYF.

CDR3 protein: CASSWSSGANVLTF. DNA for the CDR3: TGTGCCAGCAGTTGGTCCTCTGGGGCCAACGTCCTGACTTTC. The V and J genes are TRBV12-3 or TRBV12-4 and TRBJ2-6; D remains ambiguous. This CDR3 has 14 amino acids. Trimming shortened V by 4 bases and J by 0 bases, and 4 bases separated the two germline ends.

The chain employs TRBV6-1 and TRBJ2-5; TRBD1 or TRBD2 may be the D gene (5 bases each). The CDR3 sequence is 13 residues long. With 2 bases removed from V and 7 bases from J, the gap between germline ends came to 11 bases. Germline V gene lookup returns CDR1 MNHNS and CDR2 SASEGT. CDR3 in DNA: TGTGCCAGCAGTGAACAGGGAGAGGGGACCCAGTACTTC. It yields the protein CASSEQGEGTQYF.

The chain is built from TRBV3-1 and TRBJ2-2; the D is unclear. V lost 6 bases to trimming and J lost 2 bases, with 16 bases between them. Germline CDR1 reads LGHDT; CDR2 reads YNNKEL (reference sequence). The CDR3 sequence is 16 residues long. As DNA, the CDR3 is TGTGCCAGCAGTCAAAGTTGGGTCTGTAACACCGGGGAGCTGTTTTTT. Translated: CASSQSWVCNTGELFF.

This clonotype has at least ten counts. The chain employs TRBV29-1 and TRBJ1-1; D might be TRBD1 (5 bases). V lost 6 bases, J lost 0 bases, and 14 bases lay in between. This CDR3 spans 14 amino acids. The germline V gene has CDR1 SQVTM and CDR2 ANQGSEA. Here the CDR3 DNA reads TGCAGCGTCATGGGGGGACGGGTGAACACTGAAGCTTTCTTT. It yields the protein CSVMGGRVNTEAFF. The full variable domain, rest sourced from reference TRBV29-1 and TRBJ1-1, is SAVISQKPSRDICQRGTSLTIQCQVDSQVTMMFWYRQQPGQSLTLIATANQGSEATYESGFVIDKFPISRPNLTFSTLTVSNMSPEDSSIYLCSVMGGRVNTEAFFGQGTRLTVV.

Of note for this clonotype: A read error may be the cause here, since a much bigger clone is one base away. The conserved closing phenylalanine or tryptophan is absent in this CDR3, likely reflecting a read error. The V call is TRBV19, the J call TRBJ1-2; possible D gene TRBD1, 5 bases. CDR1 and CDR2 from the germline V gene are LNHDA and SQIVND (reference sequence). CDR3 size: 14 residues. Trimming pared 3 bases from V and 2 bases from J, leaving 10 bases between. The CDR3 sequence: CASSIDSPNYGYTV. The DNA for the CDR3 is TGTGCCAGTAGTATCGACAGCCCAAACTATGGCTACACCGTC.

This clonotype was observed many times. The genes are TRBV19 and TRBJ2-2, with no clear D. The length of the CDR3 is 15 residues. Per germline, CDR1 LNHDA and CDR2 SQIVND (reference sequence). V was clipped by 3 bases and J by 7 bases, with 15 bases between them. CDR3 in DNA: TGTGCCAGTAGTATGGAGACACTCTCTCTCGGGGAGCTGTTTTTT. Encoded protein: CASSMETLSLGELFF.

This clonotype turned up a few times. This sequence joins TRBV19 and TRBJ2-2; 12 bases are a match to TRBD2. Germline trimming cut 2 bases from V and 5 bases from J; bases unmatched to any gene: 6. This CDR3 is built from 17 residues. Per the germline V gene, CDR1 is LNHDA and CDR2 is SQIVND (reference sequence). This chain's CDR3 is CASSILAGGPRTGELFF. The CDR3 DNA reads TGTGCCAGTAGTATACTAGCGGGGGGGCCCAGGACCGGGGAGCTGTTTTTT.

The chain employs TRBV6-5 and TRBJ2-7; 9 positions match TRBD2. The trim removed 6 bases at V and 4 bases at J, leaving 10 bases unmatched. Germline V gene lookup returns CDR1 MNHEY and CDR2 SVGAGI. This CDR3 comprises 15 residues. CDR3 DNA: TGTGCCAGCAGCTTGACTAGCGGAGACATGTACGAGCAGTACTTC. Its translation: CASSLTSGDMYEQYF.

The rearrangement joins TRBV19 to TRBJ2-7; 7 nucleotides agree with TRBD1. This CDR3 comprises 15 residues. V dropped 5 bases and J dropped 2; count of bases not matched to a gene: 9. Germline CDR1 is LNHDA and CDR2 is SQIVND (reference sequence). CDR3 in DNA: TGTGCCAGTAGTTTGACAGGGAGTCCTCCCTACGAGCAGTACTTC. Its protein is CASSLTGSPPYEQYF.

The chain combines TRBV25-1 with TRBJ2-7, with 12 nucleotides matching TRBD2. After removal of 4 bases from V and 7 bases from J, the junction contained 5 bases not matched to a gene. The CDR3 sequence is 14 residues long. CDR1 and CDR2 from the germline V gene are MGHDK and SYGVNS. CDR3 residues: CASSGTSGTREQYF. The CDR3, as DNA: TGTGCCAGCAGTGGGACTAGCGGGACCAGAGAGCAGTACTTC.

The sample holds many counts of this clonotype. The chain is built from TRBV10-3 and TRBJ1-5, with TRBD1 as a possible D gene (6 bases). Trimming removed 5 bases from V and 0 bases from J, with 8 bases in between. The CDR3 spans 14 residues. Germline V gene sequence: CDR1 ENHRY, CDR2 SYGVKD. The CDR3 spells CAISPDSSNQPQHF. In nucleotides, the CDR3 is TGTGCCATCAGTCCGGACAGTAGCAATCAGCCCCAGCATTTT.

This clonotype was picked up many times. The chain couples TRBV7-2 to TRBJ2-7; no clear D. Between the trimmed V and J ends, which lost 1 base and 1 base, there was a span of 8 bases. This CDR3 has 14 amino acids. Germline CDR1 is SGHTA and CDR2 is FQGNSA. CDR3 residues: CASSLGRQSYEQYF. CDR3 nucleotide sequence: TGTGCCAGCAGCTTAGGAAGGCAGTCCTACGAGCAGTACTTC.